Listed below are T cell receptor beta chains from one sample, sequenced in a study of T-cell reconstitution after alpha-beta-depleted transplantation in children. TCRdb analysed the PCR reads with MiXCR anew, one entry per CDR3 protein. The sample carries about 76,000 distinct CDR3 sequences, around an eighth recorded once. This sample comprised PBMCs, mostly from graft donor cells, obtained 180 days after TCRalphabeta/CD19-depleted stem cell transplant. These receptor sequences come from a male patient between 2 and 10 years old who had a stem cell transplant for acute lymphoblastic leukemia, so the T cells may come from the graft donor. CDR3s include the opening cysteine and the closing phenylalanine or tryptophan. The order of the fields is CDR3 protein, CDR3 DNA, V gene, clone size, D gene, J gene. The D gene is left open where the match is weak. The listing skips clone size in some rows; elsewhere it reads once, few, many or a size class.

cdr3_aa: CASSQAGGGFETQYF; cdr3_nt: TGTGCCAGCAGCCAAGCTGGGGGGGGGTTTGAGACCCAGTACTTC; v_call: TRBV4-2; clone_size: few; d_call: TRBD2; j_call: TRBJ2-5
cdr3_aa: CASSQDGGTRRNTIYF; cdr3_nt: TGCGCCAGCAGCCAAGATGGAGGGACCCGGCGGAACACCATATATTTT; v_call: TRBV4-3; clone_size: NA; d_call: NA; j_call: TRBJ1-3
cdr3_aa: CASSLAGPDEQFF; cdr3_nt: TGTGCCAGCAGTTTAGCGGGACCCGATGAGCAGTTCTTC; v_call: TRBV6-2/TRBV6-3; clone_size: NA; d_call: TRBD2; j_call: TRBJ2-1
cdr3_aa: CASSLRDGNTEAFF; cdr3_nt: TGTGCCAGCTCCCTCCGGGACGGAAACACTGAAGCTTTCTTT; v_call: TRBV18; clone_size: NA; d_call: NA; j_call: TRBJ1-1
cdr3_aa: CASSLAPAKNEQFF; cdr3_nt: TGTGCCAGCAGCTTAGCTCCGGCGAAGAATGAGCAGTTCTTC; v_call: TRBV7-2; clone_size: many; d_call: NA; j_call: TRBJ2-1
cdr3_aa: CASSVAGDPRGTGELFF; cdr3_nt: TGTGCCAGCAGCGTAGCCGGGGACCCGCGGGGCACCGGGGAGCTGTTTTTT; v_call: TRBV9; clone_size: few; d_call: NA; j_call: TRBJ2-2
cdr3_aa: CASSPELGGRRTDTQYF; cdr3_nt: TGCGCCAGCAGCCCCGAACTCGGGGGTCGACGGACAGATACGCAGTATTTT; v_call: TRBV4-3; clone_size: few; d_call: NA; j_call: TRBJ2-3
cdr3_aa: CASSRRWDQPQHF; cdr3_nt: TGTGCCAGCAGTCGCAGGTGGGATCAGCCCCAGCATTTT; v_call: TRBV6-2/TRBV6-3; clone_size: few; d_call: NA; j_call: TRBJ1-5
cdr3_aa: CASSSDRGQTNEKLFF; cdr3_nt: TGTGCCAGCAGTTCCGACCGGGGTCAAACTAATGAAAAACTGTTTTTT; v_call: TRBV12-3/TRBV12-4; clone_size: many; d_call: NA; j_call: TRBJ1-4
cdr3_aa: CASSLDPRGAVTDTQYF; cdr3_nt: TGTGCCAGCAGCCTTGACCCCAGGGGGGCCGTGACAGATACGCAGTATTTT; v_call: TRBV7-9; clone_size: NA; d_call: NA; j_call: TRBJ2-3
cdr3_aa: CSVEDYEQYF; cdr3_nt: TGCAGCGTTGAAGACTACGAGCAGTACTTC; v_call: TRBV29-1; clone_size: NA; d_call: NA; j_call: TRBJ2-7
cdr3_aa: CASSESWPNYGYTF; cdr3_nt: TGTGCCAGCAGTGAATCGTGGCCGAACTATGGCTACACCTTC; v_call: TRBV6-1; clone_size: few; d_call: NA; j_call: TRBJ1-2
cdr3_aa: CSASGGGELNSNQPQHF; cdr3_nt: TGCAGTGCTAGTGGGGGTGGGGAGCTAAATAGCAATCAGCCCCAGCATTTT; v_call: TRBV20-1; clone_size: NA; d_call: NA; j_call: TRBJ1-5
cdr3_aa: CASSVTGTLAKNIQYF; cdr3_nt: TGTGCCAGCAGCGTCACCGGAACCCTAGCCAAAAACATTCAGTACTTC; v_call: TRBV9; clone_size: many; d_call: NA; j_call: TRBJ2-4
cdr3_aa: CASRSAGTGELFF; cdr3_nt: TGCGCCAGCAGATCGGCGGGCACCGGGGAGCTGTTTTTT; v_call: TRBV5-1; clone_size: many; d_call: NA; j_call: TRBJ2-2
cdr3_aa: CASSYSSGRADTQYF; cdr3_nt: TGTGCCAGCAGCTATTCTAGCGGGAGGGCTGATACGCAGTATTTT; v_call: TRBV7-9; clone_size: few; d_call: TRBD2; j_call: TRBJ2-3
cdr3_aa: CSARLAYYYEQYF; cdr3_nt: TGCAGTGCTAGATTAGCGTATTACTACGAGCAGTACTTC; v_call: TRBV20-1; clone_size: NA; d_call: NA; j_call: TRBJ2-7
cdr3_aa: CASSLVPGATYEQYF; cdr3_nt: TGTGCCAGCAGCTTAGTTCCAGGGGCGACCTACGAGCAGTACTTC; v_call: TRBV7-9; clone_size: NA; d_call: NA; j_call: TRBJ2-7
cdr3_aa: CASSPGQGNTEAFF; cdr3_nt: TGTGCCAGCAGTCCGGGACAGGGGAACACTGAAGCTTTCTTT; v_call: TRBV12-3/TRBV12-4; clone_size: few; d_call: TRBD1; j_call: TRBJ1-1
cdr3_aa: CASSVEPTGDSPLHF; cdr3_nt: TGTGCCAGCAGCGTAGAACCGACAGGGGACTCACCCCTCCACTTT; v_call: TRBV9; clone_size: few; d_call: TRBD1; j_call: TRBJ1-6
cdr3_aa: CSATGGQESPYEQYF; cdr3_nt: TGCAGTGCTACCGGAGGCCAGGAAAGCCCCTACGAGCAGTACTTC; v_call: TRBV20-1; clone_size: few; d_call: NA; j_call: TRBJ2-7
cdr3_aa: CASSESQRMAQYF; cdr3_nt: TGTGCCAGCAGTGAATCGCAGCGGATGGCCCAGTACTTC; v_call: TRBV6-1; clone_size: few; d_call: NA; j_call: TRBJ2-5
cdr3_aa: CASSWAGFTDTQYF; cdr3_nt: TGTGCCAGCAGTTGGGCCGGATTCACAGATACGCAGTATTTT; v_call: TRBV28; clone_size: few; d_call: NA; j_call: TRBJ2-3
cdr3_aa: CASSGQVEETQYF; cdr3_nt: TGTGCCAGCAGTGGGCAGGTGGAAGAGACCCAGTACTTC; v_call: TRBV12-3/TRBV12-4; clone_size: many; d_call: NA; j_call: TRBJ2-5
cdr3_aa: CASSQGGGGQAKLFF; cdr3_nt: TGTGCCAGCAGCCAAGGAGGGGGAGGTCAAGCAAAACTGTTTTTT; v_call: TRBV4-2; clone_size: few; d_call: NA; j_call: TRBJ1-4
cdr3_aa: CASSLARVNQPQHF; cdr3_nt: TGTGCCAGCAGCTTGGCTCGCGTCAATCAGCCCCAGCATTTT; v_call: TRBV5-6; clone_size: once; d_call: NA; j_call: TRBJ1-5
cdr3_aa: CASSQDRLLAGELFF; cdr3_nt: TGCGCCAGCAGCCAAGACCGCCTTCTCGCCGGGGAGCTGTTTTTT; v_call: TRBV4-3; clone_size: few; d_call: NA; j_call: TRBJ2-2
cdr3_aa: CASSIDEGSYEQYF; cdr3_nt: TGTGCCAGTAGTATAGACGAAGGGTCCTACGAGCAGTACTTC; v_call: TRBV19; clone_size: few; d_call: NA; j_call: TRBJ2-7
cdr3_aa: CASSLAGALETQYF; cdr3_nt: TGTGCCAGCAGCTTAGCGGGGGCCCTAGAGACCCAGTACTTC; v_call: TRBV7-2; clone_size: few; d_call: NA; j_call: TRBJ2-5
cdr3_aa: CAISDRSPQGGGEAFF; cdr3_nt: TGTGCCATCAGTGACCGGTCCCCGCAGGGCGGAGGTGAAGCTTTCTTT; v_call: TRBV10-3; clone_size: few; d_call: NA; j_call: TRBJ1-1
cdr3_aa: CASSFAHLDEQFF; cdr3_nt: TGTGCCAGCAGTTTTGCCCACTTGGATGAGCAGTTCTTC; v_call: TRBV27; clone_size: few; d_call: NA; j_call: TRBJ2-1
cdr3_aa: CASSFVSGRRTDTQYF; cdr3_nt: TGTGCCAGCAGCTTCGTTAGCGGGAGACGGACAGATACGCAGTATTTT; v_call: TRBV7-3; clone_size: few; d_call: TRBD2; j_call: TRBJ2-3
cdr3_aa: CASSTGTGNTEAFF; cdr3_nt: TGTGCCAGCAGTACCGGGACAGGAAACACTGAAGCTTTCTTT; v_call: TRBV12-3/TRBV12-4; clone_size: NA; d_call: TRBD1; j_call: TRBJ1-1
cdr3_aa: CASSPDAGVEQYF; cdr3_nt: TGCGCCAGCAGCCCGGACGCAGGGGTCGAGCAGTACTTC; v_call: TRBV4-3; clone_size: many; d_call: NA; j_call: TRBJ2-7
cdr3_aa: CASSRHEPNYGYTF; cdr3_nt: TGCGCCAGCAGCCGGCATGAACCTAACTATGGCTACACCTTC; v_call: TRBV5-1; clone_size: few; d_call: NA; j_call: TRBJ1-2
cdr3_aa: CASSSRDKNIQYF; cdr3_nt: TGTGCCAGCAGCTCCCGGGACAAAAACATTCAGTACTTC; v_call: TRBV7-2; clone_size: few; d_call: NA; j_call: TRBJ2-4
cdr3_aa: CASSWWGLGEKLFF; cdr3_nt: TGTGCCAGCAGCTGGTGGGGGTTGGGTGAAAAACTGTTTTTT; v_call: TRBV5-6; clone_size: NA; d_call: NA; j_call: TRBJ1-4
cdr3_aa: CASSRSGTFYEQYF; cdr3_nt: TGTGCCAGCAGCCGGTCCGGGACCTTCTACGAGCAGTACTTC; v_call: TRBV27; clone_size: many; d_call: NA; j_call: TRBJ2-7
cdr3_aa: CASSLLPSLEGLAKNIQYF; cdr3_nt: TGCGCCAGCAGCTTACTACCCTCTCTGGAGGGCCTTGCCAAAAACATTCAGTACTTC; v_call: TRBV5-1; clone_size: few; d_call: NA; j_call: TRBJ2-4
cdr3_aa: CSANPWTENQPQHF; cdr3_nt: TGCAGTGCCAACCCCTGGACGGAAAATCAGCCCCAGCATTTT; v_call: TRBV20-1; clone_size: many; d_call: NA; j_call: TRBJ1-5
cdr3_aa: CASSEWAGGTLHF; cdr3_nt: TGTGCCAGCAGTGAATGGGCAGGTGGCACCCTCCACTTT; v_call: TRBV25-1; clone_size: NA; d_call: NA; j_call: TRBJ1-6
cdr3_aa: CASFTSPEQYF; cdr3_nt: TGTGCCAGCTTTACCAGCCCGGAGCAGTACTTC; v_call: TRBV7-2; clone_size: few; d_call: NA; j_call: TRBJ2-7
cdr3_aa: CASSLGNTDTQYF; cdr3_nt: TGCGCCAGCAGCTTGGGTAACACAGATACGCAGTATTTT; v_call: TRBV5-1; clone_size: few; d_call: NA; j_call: TRBJ2-3
cdr3_aa: CASRRQGERYVGNQPQHF; cdr3_nt: TGTGCCAGCAGGCGGCAGGGGGAAAGATACGTGGGCAATCAGCCCCAGCATTTT; v_call: TRBV27; clone_size: few; d_call: TRBD1; j_call: TRBJ1-5
cdr3_aa: CASSSRQGAGGYTF; cdr3_nt: TGTGCCAGCAGTTCCCGACAGGGGGCAGGAGGCTACACCTTC; v_call: TRBV12-3/TRBV12-4; clone_size: NA; d_call: TRBD1; j_call: TRBJ1-2
cdr3_aa: CASSLWDGYTEAFF; cdr3_nt: TGTGCCAGCAGCCTTTGGGACGGTTACACTGAAGCTTTCTTT; v_call: TRBV14; clone_size: few; d_call: NA; j_call: TRBJ1-1
cdr3_aa: CASSLDRDSPLHF; cdr3_nt: TGCGCCAGCAGCTTGGACAGGGATTCACCCCTCCACTTT; v_call: TRBV5-1; clone_size: few; d_call: NA; j_call: TRBJ1-6
cdr3_aa: CASSFRSGNEKLFF; cdr3_nt: TGTGCCAGCAGCTTTCGGAGCGGGAATGAAAAACTGTTTTTT; v_call: TRBV7-2; clone_size: NA; d_call: NA; j_call: TRBJ1-4
cdr3_aa: CASSQHTNLGTGGKYEQYF; cdr3_nt: TGCGCCAGCAGCCAACACACGAATTTAGGGACAGGGGGCAAGTACGAGCAGTACTTC; v_call: TRBV4-3; clone_size: many; d_call: TRBD1; j_call: TRBJ2-7
cdr3_aa: CASSLGAPTGQYF; cdr3_nt: TGTGCCAGCAGCTTAGGGGCACCAACAGGGCAGTACTTC; v_call: TRBV7-8; clone_size: many; d_call: NA; j_call: TRBJ2-7
cdr3_aa: CASSLAGTGFGNTIYF; cdr3_nt: TGTGCCAGCAGTTTAGCCGGGACAGGATTTGGAAACACCATATATTTT; v_call: TRBV28; clone_size: NA; d_call: TRBD1; j_call: TRBJ1-3
cdr3_aa: CASSPGTPTYGYTF; cdr3_nt: TGTGCCAGCAGCCCCGGGACTCCAACTTATGGCTACACCTTC; v_call: TRBV5-4; clone_size: few; d_call: NA; j_call: TRBJ1-2
cdr3_aa: CASTSPDTQYF; cdr3_nt: TGTGCCAGCACTTCACCGGATACGCAGTATTTT; v_call: TRBV5-6; clone_size: NA; d_call: NA; j_call: TRBJ2-3
cdr3_aa: CASSWRQGMGTNEKLFF; cdr3_nt: TGTGCCAGCAGTTGGCGGCAGGGGATGGGAACTAATGAAAAACTGTTTTTT; v_call: TRBV12-3/TRBV12-4; clone_size: NA; d_call: NA; j_call: TRBJ1-4
cdr3_aa: CASSPGSGGYTF; cdr3_nt: TGTGCCAGCTCACCAGGGTCGGGGGGCTACACCTTC; v_call: TRBV18; clone_size: many; d_call: NA; j_call: TRBJ1-2